A single T cell receptor beta chain is shown here with its context. The antigen is unknown. This CDR3 has 15 residues. Per germline, CDR1 SGHRS and CDR2 YFSETQ. V gave up 2 bases and J gave up 5 bases; unmatched junction bases: 7. TCRdb keeps only in-frame clones here, not all; method: immunoSEQ multiplex PCR. The profile shows about 79,000 clones, about 90% of them singletons. The source of the sample is a study of OX40 agonist ivuxolimab in advanced cancers. Across the whole study: With a range of about 23 to 90, age averaged about 58 years, and 75% to 90% were male. 30% to 40% of patients had received prior checkpoint inhibitor therapy. The study's findings and limits: The work left the antigen specificity of expanded peripheral T cells undetermined. Normalized T-cell clonal expansion was also low in some nonresponders.

The source was CD4+ or CD8+ T cells sorted from blood, collected in a trial of the OX40 agonist ivuxolimab. The chain couples TRBV5-1 to TRBJ1-1; 9 nucleotides align to TRBD1. This clonotype originated in an adult with an advanced solid tumor such as melanoma, head and neck, liver or kidney cancer. The CDR3 nucleotides are TGCGCCAGCAGCTTCTTGCCGACAGGGGGAACTGAAGCTTTCTTT. Translating it yields CASSFLPTGGTEAFF.